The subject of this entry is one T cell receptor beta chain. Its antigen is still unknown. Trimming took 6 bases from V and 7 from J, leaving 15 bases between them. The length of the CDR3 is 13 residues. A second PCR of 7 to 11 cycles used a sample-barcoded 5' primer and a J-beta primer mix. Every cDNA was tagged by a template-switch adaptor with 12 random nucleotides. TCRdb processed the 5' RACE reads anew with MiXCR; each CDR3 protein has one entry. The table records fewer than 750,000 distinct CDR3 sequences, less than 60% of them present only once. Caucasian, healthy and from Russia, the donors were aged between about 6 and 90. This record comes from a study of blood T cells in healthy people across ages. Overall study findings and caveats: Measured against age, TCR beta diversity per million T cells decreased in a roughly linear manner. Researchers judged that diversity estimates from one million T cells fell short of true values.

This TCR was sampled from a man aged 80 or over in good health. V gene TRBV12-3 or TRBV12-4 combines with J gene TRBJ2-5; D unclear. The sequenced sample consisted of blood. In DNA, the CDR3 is TGTGCCAGCAGCCCTGGCCGGGTAGGGACCCAGTACTTC. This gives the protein CASSPGRVGTQYF.